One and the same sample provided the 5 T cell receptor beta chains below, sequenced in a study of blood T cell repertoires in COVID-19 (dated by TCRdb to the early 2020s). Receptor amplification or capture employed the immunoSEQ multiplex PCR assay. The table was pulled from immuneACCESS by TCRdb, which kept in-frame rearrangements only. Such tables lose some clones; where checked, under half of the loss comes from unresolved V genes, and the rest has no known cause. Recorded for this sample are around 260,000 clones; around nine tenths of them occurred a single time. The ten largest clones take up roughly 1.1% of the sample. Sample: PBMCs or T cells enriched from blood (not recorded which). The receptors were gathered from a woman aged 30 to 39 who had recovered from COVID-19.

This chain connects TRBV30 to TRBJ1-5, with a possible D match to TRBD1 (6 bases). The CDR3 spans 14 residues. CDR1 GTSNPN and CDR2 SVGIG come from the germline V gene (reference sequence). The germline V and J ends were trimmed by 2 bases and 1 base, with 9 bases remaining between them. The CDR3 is CAWSQGLSNQPQHF. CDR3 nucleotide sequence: TGTGCCTGGAGTCAGGGGTTGAGCAATCAGCCCCAGCATTTT.

The CDR3 protein is CASRKDAGLAGQGYEQYF. In DNA, the CDR3 is TGTGCCAGCAGGAAAGACGCGGGACTAGCGGGACAAGGCTACGAGCAGTACTTC. The V gene is TRBV27, the J gene TRBJ2-7; the match to TRBD2 covers 13 bases. J was trimmed by 3 bases and V by 6 bases; bases with no gene match: 14. This CDR3 comprises 18 residues. Looked up from germline, CDR1 is MNHEY and CDR2 is SMNVEV (reference sequence).

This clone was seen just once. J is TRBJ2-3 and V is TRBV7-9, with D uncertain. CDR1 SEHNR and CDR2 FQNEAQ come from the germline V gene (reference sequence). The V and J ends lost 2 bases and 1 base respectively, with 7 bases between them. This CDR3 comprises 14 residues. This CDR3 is CASSLSGGTDTQYF. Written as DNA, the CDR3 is TGTGCCAGCAGCTTATCAGGTGGCACAGATACGCAGTATTTT.

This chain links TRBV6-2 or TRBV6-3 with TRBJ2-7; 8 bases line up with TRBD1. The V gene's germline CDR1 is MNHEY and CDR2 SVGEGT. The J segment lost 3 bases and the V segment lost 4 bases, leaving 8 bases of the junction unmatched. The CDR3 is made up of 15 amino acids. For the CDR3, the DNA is TGTGCCAGCAGTTCCCCACGGACAGGGTACTACGAGCAGTACTTC. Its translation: CASSSPRTGYYEQYF.

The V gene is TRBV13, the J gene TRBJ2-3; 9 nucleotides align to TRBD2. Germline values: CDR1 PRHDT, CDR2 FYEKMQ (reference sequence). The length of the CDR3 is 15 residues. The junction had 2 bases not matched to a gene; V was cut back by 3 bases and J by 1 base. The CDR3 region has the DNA TGTGCCAGCAGCTTCCGGACTAGCGGCACAGATACGCAGTATTTT. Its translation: CASSFRTSGTDTQYF.